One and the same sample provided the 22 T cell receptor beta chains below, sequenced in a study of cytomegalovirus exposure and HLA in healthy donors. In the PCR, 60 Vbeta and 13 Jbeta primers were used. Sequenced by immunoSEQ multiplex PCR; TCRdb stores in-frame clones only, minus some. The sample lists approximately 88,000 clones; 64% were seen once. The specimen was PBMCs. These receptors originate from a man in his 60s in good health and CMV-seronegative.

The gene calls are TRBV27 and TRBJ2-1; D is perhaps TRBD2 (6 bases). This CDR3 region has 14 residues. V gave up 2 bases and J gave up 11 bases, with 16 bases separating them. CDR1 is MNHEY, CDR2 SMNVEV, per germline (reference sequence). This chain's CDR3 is CASSLKIGGGKQFF. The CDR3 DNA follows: TGTGCCAGCAGTTTAAAGATTGGGGGAGGCAAGCAGTTCTTC.

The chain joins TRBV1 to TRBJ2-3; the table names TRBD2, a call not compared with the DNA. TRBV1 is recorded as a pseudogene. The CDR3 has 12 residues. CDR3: CTSSPAGGTQYF. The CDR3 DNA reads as TGCACCAGCAGCCCGGCCGGAGGTACGCAGTATTTT.

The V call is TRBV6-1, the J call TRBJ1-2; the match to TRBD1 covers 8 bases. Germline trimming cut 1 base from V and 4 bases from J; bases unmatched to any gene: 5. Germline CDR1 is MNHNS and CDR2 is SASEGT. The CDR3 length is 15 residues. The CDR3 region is CASSEGQGAFYGYTF. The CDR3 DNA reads TGTGCCAGCAGTGAAGGTCAGGGGGCGTTCTATGGCTACACCTTC.

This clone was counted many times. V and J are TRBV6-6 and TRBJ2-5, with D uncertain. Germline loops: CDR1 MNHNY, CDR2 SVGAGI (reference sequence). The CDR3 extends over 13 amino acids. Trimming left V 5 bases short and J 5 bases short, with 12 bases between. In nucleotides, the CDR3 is TGTGCCAGCAGTGCCCCGGGTCTCGAGACCCAGTACTTC. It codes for CASSAPGLETQYF.

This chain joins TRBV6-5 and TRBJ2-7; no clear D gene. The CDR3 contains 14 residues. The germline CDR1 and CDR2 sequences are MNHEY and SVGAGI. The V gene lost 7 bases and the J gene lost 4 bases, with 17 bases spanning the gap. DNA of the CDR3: TGTGCCAGCAAACAAATGGAACTATCTTACGAGCAGTACTTC. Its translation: CASKQMELSYEQYF.

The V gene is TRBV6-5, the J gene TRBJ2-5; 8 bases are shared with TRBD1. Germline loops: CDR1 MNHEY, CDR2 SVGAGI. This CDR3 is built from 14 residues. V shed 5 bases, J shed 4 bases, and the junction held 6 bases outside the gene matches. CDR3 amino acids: CASSPRQGSETQYF. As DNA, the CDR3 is TGTGCCAGCAGTCCCAGACAGGGGTCAGAGACCCAGTACTTC.

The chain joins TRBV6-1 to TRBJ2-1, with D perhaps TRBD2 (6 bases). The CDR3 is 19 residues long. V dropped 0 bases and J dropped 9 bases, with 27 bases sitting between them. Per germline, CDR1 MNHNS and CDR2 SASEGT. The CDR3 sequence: CASSEAFTGVTYGSGEQFF. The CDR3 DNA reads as TGTGCCAGCAGTGAAGCGTTTACTGGCGTAACCTACGGGAGTGGTGAGCAGTTCTTC.

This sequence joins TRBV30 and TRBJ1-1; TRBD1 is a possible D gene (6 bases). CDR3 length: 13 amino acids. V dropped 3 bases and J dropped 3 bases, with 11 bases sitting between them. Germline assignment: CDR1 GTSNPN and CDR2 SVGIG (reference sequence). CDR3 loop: CAWRQGEYTEAFF. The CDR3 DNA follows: TGTGCCTGGAGACAGGGCGAATACACTGAAGCTTTCTTT.

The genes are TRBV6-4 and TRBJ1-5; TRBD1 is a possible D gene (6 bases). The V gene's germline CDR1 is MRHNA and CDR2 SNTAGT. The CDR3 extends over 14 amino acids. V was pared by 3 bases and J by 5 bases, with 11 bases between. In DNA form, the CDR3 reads TGTGCCAGCAGTGAATCAGGGGCCCATCAGCCCCAGCATTTT. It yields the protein CASSESGAHQPQHF.

The DNA for the CDR3 is TGCGCCAGCAGCTTGGCCGAGGGGGGGGAAGATACGCAGTATTTT. It translates to CASSLAEGGEDTQYF. The chain carries TRBV5-1 and TRBJ2-3; D possibly corresponds to TRBD2 (7 bases). The CDR3 has 15 amino acids. The V end lost 0 bases, the J end lost 5 bases, and 13 bases lay between the germline ends. The germline V gene encodes CDR1 SGHRS and CDR2 YFSETQ.

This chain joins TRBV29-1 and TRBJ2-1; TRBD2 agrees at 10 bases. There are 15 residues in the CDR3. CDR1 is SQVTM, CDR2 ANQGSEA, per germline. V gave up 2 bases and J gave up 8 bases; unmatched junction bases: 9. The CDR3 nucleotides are TGCAGCGTTGAAATGAGCGGGAGGGGGGGGCATGAGCAGTTCTTC. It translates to CSVEMSGRGGHEQFF.

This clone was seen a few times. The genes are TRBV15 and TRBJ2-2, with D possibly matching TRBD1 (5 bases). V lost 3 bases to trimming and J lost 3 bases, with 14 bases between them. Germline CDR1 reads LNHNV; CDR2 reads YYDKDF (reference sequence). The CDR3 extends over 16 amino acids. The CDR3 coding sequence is TGTGCCACCAGCAGCGACAGTTCCTGGGACACCGGGGAGCTGTTTTTT. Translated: CATSSDSSWDTGELFF.

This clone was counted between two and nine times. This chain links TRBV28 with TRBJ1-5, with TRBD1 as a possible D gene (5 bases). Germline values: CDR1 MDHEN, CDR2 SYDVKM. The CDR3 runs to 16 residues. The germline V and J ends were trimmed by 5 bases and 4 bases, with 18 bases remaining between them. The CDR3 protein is CASSKVAGYPNQPQHF. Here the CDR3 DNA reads TGTGCCAGCAGTAAGGTAGCAGGGTACCCTAATCAGCCCCAGCATTTT.

The CDR3 loop reads CASSLPGAGNTIYF. CDR3 sequence (DNA): TGTGCCAGCAGTTTACCAGGGGCTGGAAACACCATATATTTT. V and J are TRBV28 and TRBJ1-3, with a possible D match to TRBD1 (6 bases). The ends were cut back, 2 bases at V and 2 bases at J, with 7 bases in the middle. The CDR3 length is 14 residues. From germline, CDR1 is MDHEN and CDR2 SYDVKM.

The CDR3 here is CSVDRTKRGEQFF. The CDR3 bases are TGCAGCGTTGATAGGACTAAAAGGGGTGAGCAGTTCTTC. V gene TRBV29-1 combines with J gene TRBJ2-1; perhaps TRBD2 as D (6 bases). Trimming took off 3 bases at V and 9 bases at J, with 15 bases between the two ends. Germline loops: CDR1 SQVTM, CDR2 ANQGSEA. CDR3 length: 13 residues.

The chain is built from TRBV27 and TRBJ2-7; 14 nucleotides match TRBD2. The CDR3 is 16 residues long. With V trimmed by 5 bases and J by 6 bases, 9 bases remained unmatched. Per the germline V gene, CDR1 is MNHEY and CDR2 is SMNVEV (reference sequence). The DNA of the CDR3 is TGTGCCAGCAGTCCAAGGACTAGCGGGGGGCATGGCGAGCAGTACTTC. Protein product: CASSPRTSGGHGEQYF.

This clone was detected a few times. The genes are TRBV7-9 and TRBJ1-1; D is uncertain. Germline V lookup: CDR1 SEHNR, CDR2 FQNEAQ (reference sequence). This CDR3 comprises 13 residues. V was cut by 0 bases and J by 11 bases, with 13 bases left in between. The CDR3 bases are TGTGCCAGCAGCTTAGCGATGGAGGAGGAGGCTTTCTTT. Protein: CASSLAMEEEAFF. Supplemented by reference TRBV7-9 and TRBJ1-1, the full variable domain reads DTGVSQNPRHKITKRGQNVTFRCDPISEHNRLYWYRQTLGQGPEFLTYFQNEAQLEKSRLLSDRFSAERPKGSFSTLEIQRTEQGDSAMYLCASSLAMEEEAFFGQGTRLTVV.

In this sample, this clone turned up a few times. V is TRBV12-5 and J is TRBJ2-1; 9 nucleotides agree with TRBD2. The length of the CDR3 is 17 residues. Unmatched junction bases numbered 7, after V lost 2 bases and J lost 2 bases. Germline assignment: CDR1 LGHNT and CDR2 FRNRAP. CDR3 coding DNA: TGTGCTAGTGGTTTGCTTGAATCTAGCGGGGCCTACAATGAGCAGTTCTTC. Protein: CASGLLESSGAYNEQFF.

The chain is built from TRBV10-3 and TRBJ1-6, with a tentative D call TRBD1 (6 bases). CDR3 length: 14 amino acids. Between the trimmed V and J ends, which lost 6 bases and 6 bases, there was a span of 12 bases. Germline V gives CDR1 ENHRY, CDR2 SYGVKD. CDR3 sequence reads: CAISEGGGNSPLHF. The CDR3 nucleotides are TGTGCCATCAGCGAGGGGGGGGGTAATTCACCCCTCCACTTT.

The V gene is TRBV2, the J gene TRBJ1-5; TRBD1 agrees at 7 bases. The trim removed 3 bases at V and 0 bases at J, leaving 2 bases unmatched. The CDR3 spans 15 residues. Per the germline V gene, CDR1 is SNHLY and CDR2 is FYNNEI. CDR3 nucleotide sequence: TGTGCCAGCAGTGACAGGGGGTATAGCAATCAGCCCCAGCATTTT. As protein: CASSDRGYSNQPQHF.

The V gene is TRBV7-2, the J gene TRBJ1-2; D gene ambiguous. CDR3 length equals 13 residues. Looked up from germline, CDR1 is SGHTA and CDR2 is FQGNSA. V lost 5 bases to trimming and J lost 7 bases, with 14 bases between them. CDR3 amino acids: CASSKNRAGGYTF. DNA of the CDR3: TGTGCCAGCAGCAAGAATAGGGCGGGTGGCTACACCTTC.

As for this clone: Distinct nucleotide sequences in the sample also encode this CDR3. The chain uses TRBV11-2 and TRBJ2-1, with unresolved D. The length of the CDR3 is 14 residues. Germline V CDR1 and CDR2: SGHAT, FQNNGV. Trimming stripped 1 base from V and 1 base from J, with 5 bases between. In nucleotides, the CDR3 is TGTGCCAGCAGCTTAGGGCCTTCCTACAATGAGCAGTTCTTC. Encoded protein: CASSLGPSYNEQFF.